These 26 T cell receptor beta chains share one sample of origin, sequenced in a study of OX40 agonist ivuxolimab in advanced cancers. Data came from immunoSEQ multiplex PCR; TCRdb stores just in-frame clones and leaves some out. This table has fewer than 80,000 clones, about 85% appearing once. Here the sequenced sample was CD4+ or CD8+ T cells sorted from blood, taken in a trial of the OX40 agonist ivuxolimab. The receptors here all came from an adult with an advanced solid tumor such as melanoma, head and neck, liver or kidney cancer.

The rearrangement links TRBV2 to TRBJ2-2; tentatively, D is TRBD2 (6 bases). Trimming took 4 bases from V and 0 from J, leaving 6 bases between them. This CDR3 comprises 14 residues. Per germline, CDR1 SNHLY and CDR2 FYNNEI. The CDR3 DNA reads as TGTGCCAGCAGTGGACTAGCGAACACCGGGGAGCTGTTTTTT. It specifies CASSGLANTGELFF.

This clone was seen only once. The chain couples TRBV7-3 to TRBJ2-2, with unresolved D. Trimming took off 3 bases at V and 4 bases at J, with 6 bases between the two ends. The germline V gene encodes CDR1 SGHTA and CDR2 FQGTGA. This CDR3 region has 13 residues. The CDR3 loop is CASSFKGTGELFF. DNA for the CDR3: TGTGCCAGCAGCTTTAAGGGCACCGGGGAGCTGTTTTTT.

V usage is TRBV2 and J usage is TRBJ1-4; 11 positions agree with TRBD1. The junction had 7 bases not matched to a gene; V was cut back by 6 bases and J by 7 bases. The V gene's germline CDR1 is SNHLY and CDR2 FYNNEI. This CDR3 region has 15 residues. For the CDR3, the DNA is TGTGCCAGCAGCCCCGGGACAGGGGGGAGTGAAAAACTGTTTTTT. Encoded protein: CASSPGTGGSEKLFF.

The V gene is TRBV19, the J gene TRBJ2-7; D gene ambiguous. Germline V lookup: CDR1 LNHDA, CDR2 SQIVND (reference sequence). The CDR3 spans 11 residues. The V gene lost 8 bases and the J gene lost 6 bases, with 11 bases spanning the gap. CDR3 DNA: TGTGCCAGTTCACCAGGTGGCGAGCAGTACTTC. This gives the protein CASSPGGEQYF. The complete variable domain, with remaining parts taken from reference TRBV19 and TRBJ2-7, reads DGGITQSPKYLFRKEGQNVTLSCEQNLNHDAMYWYRQDPGQGLRLIYYSQIVNDFQKGDIAEGYSVSREKKESFPLTVTSAQKNPTAFYLCASSPGGEQYFGPGTRLTVT.

This rearrangement joins TRBV2 to TRBJ1-4; 8 bases agree with TRBD1. CDR1 is SNHLY and CDR2 is FYNNEI in the germline V gene. V shed 6 bases and J 6 bases; nucleotides not matched to a gene: 12. The CDR3 extends over 16 amino acids. The DNA for the CDR3 is TGTGCCAGCAGCCAACCTGGACAGGGTCGGGATGAAAAACTGTTTTTT. Its protein is CASSQPGQGRDEKLFF.

The V call is TRBV4-3, the J call TRBJ2-1, with 16 positions matching TRBD2. CDR1 and CDR2 from the germline V gene are LGHNA and YSLEER. This CDR3 is 18 amino acids long. Trimming cost V 4 bases and J 0 bases; bases outside gene matches: 3. The DNA of the CDR3 is TGCGCCAGCAGCCCGGGACTAGCGGGGGGGCCCTCCTACAATGAGCAGTTCTTC. This translates into CASSPGLAGGPSYNEQFF.

This rearrangement joins TRBV7-3 to TRBJ2-1; 11 bases are a match to TRBD2. Trimming took 0 bases from V and 9 from J; bases not matched to a gene: 4. This CDR3 spans 15 amino acids. Germline values: CDR1 SGHTA, CDR2 FQGTGA. The CDR3 spells CASSLTSGGAGEQFF. In DNA, the CDR3 is TGTGCCAGCAGCTTAACTAGCGGGGGGGCTGGTGAGCAGTTCTTC.

V is TRBV7-8 and J is TRBJ2-3, with unresolved D. The CDR3 contains 16 residues. V shed 2 bases and J shed 0 bases, with 12 bases lying between them. Germline lookup yields CDR1 SGHVS and CDR2 FQNEAQ. CDR3 protein: CASSLSDGFSTDTQYF. CDR3 bases: TGTGCCAGCAGCTTAAGTGATGGATTTAGCACAGATACGCAGTATTTT.

The chain joins TRBV7-2 to TRBJ2-1; D not certain. Germline V gives CDR1 SGHTA, CDR2 FQGNSA. The CDR3 sequence is 13 residues long. V gave up 3 bases and J gave up 5 bases, with 8 bases separating them. The CDR3, as DNA: TGTGCCAGCAGCTTCTTCACAGACAATGAGCAGTTCTTC. It is translated as CASSFFTDNEQFF.

This chain uses TRBV20-1 with TRBJ2-5; D is ambiguous. The length of the CDR3 is 11 residues. Trimming left V 4 bases short and J 1 base short, with 4 bases between. Germline loops: CDR1 DFQATT, CDR2 SNEGSKA (reference sequence). CDR3 loop: CSATSQETQYF. The CDR3 DNA is TGCAGTGCTACCTCCCAAGAGACCCAGTACTTC.

The J gene is TRBJ2-5, the V gene TRBV4-2; 12 bases align to TRBD2. CDR1 and CDR2 from the germline V gene are LGHNA and YNFKEQ. The CDR3 spans 17 residues. Trimming cost V 4 bases and J 5 bases; bases outside gene matches: 11. The CDR3 loop reads CASSPSSGGAGEETQYF. The CDR3, as DNA: TGTGCCAGCAGCCCCTCTAGCGGGGGGGCCGGTGAGGAGACCCAGTACTTC.

This clone turned up a few times. CDR3 loop: CASSEYEPGIQPQHF. Written as DNA, the CDR3 is TGTGCCAGCAGTGAATACGAGCCCGGGATTCAGCCCCAGCATTTT. The rearrangement joins TRBV2 to TRBJ1-5, with D uncertain. V was trimmed by 2 bases and J by 6 bases, leaving 14 bases between them. The CDR3 spans 15 residues. Germline lookup yields CDR1 SNHLY and CDR2 FYNNEI.

The chain couples TRBV30 to TRBJ1-2, with D possibly being TRBD1 (6 bases). The germline CDR1 and CDR2 sequences are GTSNPN and SVGIG (reference sequence). The V gene lost 3 bases and the J gene lost 1 base, with 9 bases spanning the gap. There are 13 residues in the CDR3. As DNA, the CDR3 is TGTGCCTGGAGACTCAGGGGTAACTATGGCTACACCTTC. This encodes CAWRLRGNYGYTF.

The CDR3 protein is CASSLYLSYEQYF. The CDR3 DNA follows: TGTGCCAGCAGCTTGTACCTCTCCTACGAGCAGTACTTC. The chain has TRBV5-5 and TRBJ2-7; D not certain. Looked up from germline, CDR1 is SGHKS and CDR2 is YYEKEE (reference sequence). This CDR3 is built from 13 residues. The germline V and J ends were trimmed by 1 base and 0 bases, with 5 bases remaining between them.

The sample holds a few counts of this clone. J is TRBJ1-1 and V is TRBV29-1; D unresolved. CDR1 is SQVTM, CDR2 ANQGSEA, per germline. The CDR3 has 12 amino acids. With 6 bases removed from V and 0 bases from J, the gap between germline ends came to 8 bases. CDR3 sequence (DNA): TGCAGCGTCGGACTGATGAACACTGAAGCTTTCTTT. It codes for CSVGLMNTEAFF.

The V call is TRBV6-1, the J call TRBJ1-2, with 7 bases identical to TRBD1. V trimming: 5 bases; J trimming: 3 bases; junction bases outside the gene matches: 3. CDR1 is MNHNS and CDR2 is SASEGT in the germline V gene. CDR3 size: 13 residues. The CDR3 is CASSRDRDYGYTF. CDR3 in DNA: TGTGCCAGCAGTAGAGACAGGGACTATGGCTACACCTTC.

This clone was seen a handful of times. V is TRBV7-2 and J is TRBJ2-1, with 9 bases lining up with TRBD1. CDR3 length equals 12 residues. Trimming removed 5 bases from V and 14 bases from J; junction bases left unmatched: 7. Germline V lookup: CDR1 SGHTA, CDR2 FQGNSA. DNA for the CDR3: TGTGCCAGCAGCACCGGGACAGGGCGGGAGTTCTTC. The encoded protein is CASSTGTGREFF.

The V gene is TRBV7-2, the J gene TRBJ2-7; possibly TRBD1 or TRBD2 for D (5 bases each). Trimming removed 4 bases from V and 3 bases from J, with 10 bases in between. Germline V lookup: CDR1 SGHTA, CDR2 FQGNSA. The CDR3 covers 13 residues. CDR3 amino acids: CASSSDGGYEQYF. The CDR3 DNA is TGTGCCAGCAGCTCAGATGGGGGCTACGAGCAGTACTTC. Looking up the rest from reference TRBV7-2 and TRBJ2-7 gives the full variable domain: GAGVSQSPSNKVTEKGKDVELRCDPISGHTALYWYRQSLGQGLEFLIYFQGNSAPDKSGLPSDRFSAERTGGSVSTLTIQRTQQEDSAVYLCASSSDGGYEQYFGPGTRLTVT.

V usage is TRBV5-8 and J usage is TRBJ1-1; 7 nucleotides agree with TRBD1. The CDR3 spans 13 residues. Germline CDR1 reads SGHTS; CDR2 reads YDEGEE. V lost 4 bases and J lost 4; bases outside the gene matches: 4. The CDR3 reads CASSQAGGTEAFF. The CDR3 DNA sequence: TGTGCCAGCAGCCAGGCAGGGGGCACTGAAGCTTTCTTT.

The J gene is TRBJ2-3, the V gene TRBV2, with a tentative D call TRBD1 (5 bases). V was cut by 7 bases and J by 5 bases, with 13 bases left in between. CDR1 SNHLY and CDR2 FYNNEI come from the germline V gene. CDR3 size: 13 residues. The CDR3: CASTSQTGDTQYF. Written as DNA, the CDR3 is TGTGCCAGCACTTCACAAACAGGAGATACGCAGTATTTT.

This chain joins TRBV25-1 and TRBJ1-4; D unclear. V gave up 3 bases and J gave up 5 bases, with 4 bases separating them. This CDR3 is 12 amino acids long. Per germline, CDR1 MGHDK and CDR2 SYGVNS. This CDR3 reads CASSEVNEKLFF. CDR3 DNA: TGTGCCAGCAGTGAGGTAAATGAAAAACTGTTTTTT.

As regards this clone: The junction shows a germline mismatch at one end, possibly a read error. The chain combines TRBV2 with TRBJ1-2, with 8 positions matching TRBD1. The CDR3 is 14 residues long. The germline gives CDR1 SNHLY, CDR2 FYNNEI. CDR3 region: CASREVRGPGGYTF. CDR3 bases: TGTGCCAGCAGGGAAGTCAGGGGGCCCGGGGGCTACACCTTC.

The chain couples TRBV7-6 to TRBJ1-4; D unresolved. The CDR3 totals 15 residues. Per the germline V gene, CDR1 is SGHVS and CDR2 is FNYEAQ. Trimming pared 5 bases from V and 4 bases from J, leaving 14 bases between. The CDR3 DNA sequence: TGTGCCAGCAGCCACCCCCCGGCGGGTAATGAAAAACTGTTTTTT. It encodes CASSHPPAGNEKLFF.

This rearrangement joins TRBV11-2 to TRBJ2-5; TRBD2 matches 9 bases. Germline CDR1 SGHAT, CDR2 FQNNGV. The CDR3 runs to 15 residues. Trimming cost V 2 bases and J 5 bases; bases outside gene matches: 6. DNA of the CDR3: TGTGCCAGCAGCTTAACACTAGCGGGTCCCGAGACCCAGTACTTC. Its translation is CASSLTLAGPETQYF. Variable domain in full (rest from reference TRBV11-2 and TRBJ2-5): EAGVAQSPRYKIIEKRQSVAFWCNPISGHATLYWYQQILGQGPKLLIQFQNNGVVDDSQLPKDRFSAERLKGVDSTLKIQPAKLEDSAVYLCASSLTLAGPETQYFGPGTRLLVL.

CDR3 sequence reads: CASSIGGYANEQFF. The DNA for the CDR3 is TGTGCCAGTAGTATAGGTGGCTACGCTAATGAGCAGTTCTTC. V and J are TRBV19 and TRBJ2-1; D is unresolved. The CDR3 is 14 residues long. V was shortened by 1 base and J by 7 bases, with 11 bases between the two germline ends. Germline loops: CDR1 LNHDA, CDR2 SQIVND (reference sequence).

The gene calls are TRBV18 and TRBJ1-5, with D unresolved. V lost 2 bases and J lost 1, with 6 bases in between. This CDR3 comprises 14 residues. Germline V gene lookup returns CDR1 KGHSH and CDR2 LQKENI. The CDR3 reads CASSPINSNQPQHF. CDR3 in DNA: TGTGCCAGCTCACCAATTAACAGCAATCAGCCCCAGCATTTT.